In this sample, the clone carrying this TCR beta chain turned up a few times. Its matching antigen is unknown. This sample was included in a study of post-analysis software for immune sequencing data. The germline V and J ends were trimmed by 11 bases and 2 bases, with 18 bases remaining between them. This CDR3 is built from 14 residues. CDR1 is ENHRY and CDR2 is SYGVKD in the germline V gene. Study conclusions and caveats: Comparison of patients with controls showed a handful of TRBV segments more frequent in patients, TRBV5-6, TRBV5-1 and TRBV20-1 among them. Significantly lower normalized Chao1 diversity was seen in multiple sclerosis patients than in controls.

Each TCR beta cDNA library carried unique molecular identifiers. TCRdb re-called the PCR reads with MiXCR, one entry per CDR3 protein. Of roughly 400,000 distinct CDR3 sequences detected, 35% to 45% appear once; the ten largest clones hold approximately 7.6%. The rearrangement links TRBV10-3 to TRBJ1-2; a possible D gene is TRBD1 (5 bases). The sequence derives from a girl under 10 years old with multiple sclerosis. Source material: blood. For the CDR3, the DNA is TGTGCCTTCTGGGCAGGGCACTCCAACTATGGCTACACCTTC. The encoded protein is CAFWAGHSNYGYTF.